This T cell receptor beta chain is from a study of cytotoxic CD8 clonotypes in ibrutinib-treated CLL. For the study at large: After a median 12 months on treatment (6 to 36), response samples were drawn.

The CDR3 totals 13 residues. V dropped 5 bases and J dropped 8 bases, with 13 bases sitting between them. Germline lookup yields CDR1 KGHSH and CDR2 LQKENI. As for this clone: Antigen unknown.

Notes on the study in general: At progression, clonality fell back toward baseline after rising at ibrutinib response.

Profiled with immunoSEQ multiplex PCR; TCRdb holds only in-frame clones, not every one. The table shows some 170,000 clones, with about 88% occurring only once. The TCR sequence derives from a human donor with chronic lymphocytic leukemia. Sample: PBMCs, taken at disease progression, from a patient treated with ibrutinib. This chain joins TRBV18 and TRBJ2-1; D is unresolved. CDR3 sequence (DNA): TGTGCCAGCTCAGCCGACGGGTACTATGAGCAGTTCTTC. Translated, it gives CASSADGYYEQFF. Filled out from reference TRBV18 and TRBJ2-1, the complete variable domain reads NAGVMQNPRHLVRRRGQEARLRCSPMKGHSHVYWYRQLPEEGLKFMVYLQKENIIDESGMPKERFSAEFPKEGPSILRIQQVVRGDSAAYFCASSADGYYEQFFGPGTRLTVL.